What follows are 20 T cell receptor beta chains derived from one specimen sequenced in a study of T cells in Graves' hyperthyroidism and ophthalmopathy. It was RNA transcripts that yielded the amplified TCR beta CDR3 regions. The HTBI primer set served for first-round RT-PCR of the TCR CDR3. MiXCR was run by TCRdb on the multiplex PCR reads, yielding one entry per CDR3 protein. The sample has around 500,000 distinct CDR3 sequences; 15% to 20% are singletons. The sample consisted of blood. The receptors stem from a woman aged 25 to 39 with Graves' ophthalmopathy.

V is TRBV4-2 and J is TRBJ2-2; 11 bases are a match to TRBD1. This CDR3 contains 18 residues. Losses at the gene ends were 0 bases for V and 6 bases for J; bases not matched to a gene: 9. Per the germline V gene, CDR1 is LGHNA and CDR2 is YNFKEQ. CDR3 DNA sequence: TGTGCCAGCAGCCAAGACGGTCTGACGGGACAGGGGGCCGGGGAGCTGTTTTTT. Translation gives CASSQDGLTGQGAGELFF.

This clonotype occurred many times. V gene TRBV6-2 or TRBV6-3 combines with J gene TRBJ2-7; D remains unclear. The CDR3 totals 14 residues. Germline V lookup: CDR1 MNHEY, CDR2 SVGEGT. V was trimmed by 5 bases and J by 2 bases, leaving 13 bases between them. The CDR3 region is CASSIGRFPYEQYF. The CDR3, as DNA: TGTGCCAGCAGTATCGGACGGTTTCCCTACGAGCAGTACTTC.

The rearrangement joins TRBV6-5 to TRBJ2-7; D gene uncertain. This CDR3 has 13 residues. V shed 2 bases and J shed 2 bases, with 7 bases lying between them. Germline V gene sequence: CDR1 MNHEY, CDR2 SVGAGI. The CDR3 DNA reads TGTGCCAGCAGTTACGAAACAGCCTACGAGCAGTACTTC. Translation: CASSYETAYEQYF.

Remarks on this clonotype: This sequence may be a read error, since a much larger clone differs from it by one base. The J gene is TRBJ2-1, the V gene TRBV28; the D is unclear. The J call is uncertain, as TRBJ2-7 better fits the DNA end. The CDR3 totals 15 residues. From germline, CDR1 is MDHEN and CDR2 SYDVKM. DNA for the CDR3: TGTGCCAGCAGCCAGGCCCCCAACTCCTACAATGAGCAGTACTTC. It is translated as CASSQAPNSYNEQYF.

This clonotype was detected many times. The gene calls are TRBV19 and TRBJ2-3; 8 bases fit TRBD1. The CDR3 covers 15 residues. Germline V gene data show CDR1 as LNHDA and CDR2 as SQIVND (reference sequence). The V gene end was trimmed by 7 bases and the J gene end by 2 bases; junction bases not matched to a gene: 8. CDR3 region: CASTTRQGITDTQYF. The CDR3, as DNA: TGTGCCAGTACTACAAGACAGGGGATCACAGATACGCAGTATTTT.

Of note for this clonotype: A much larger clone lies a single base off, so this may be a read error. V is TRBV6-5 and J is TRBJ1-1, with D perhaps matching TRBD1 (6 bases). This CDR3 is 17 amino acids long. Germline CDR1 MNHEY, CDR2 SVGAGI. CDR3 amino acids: CASSYSTMEGWDTGAFF. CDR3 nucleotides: TGTGCCAGCAGTTACTCGACAATGGAGGGATGGGACACTGGAGCTTTCTTT.

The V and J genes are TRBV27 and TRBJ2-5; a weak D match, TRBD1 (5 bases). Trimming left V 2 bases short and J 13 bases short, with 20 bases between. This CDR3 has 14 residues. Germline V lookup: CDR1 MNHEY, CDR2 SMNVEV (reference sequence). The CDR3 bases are TGTGCCAGCAGTTTAGTAGGGGCAGGTCTCGACCCGTACTTC. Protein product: CASSLVGAGLDPYF.

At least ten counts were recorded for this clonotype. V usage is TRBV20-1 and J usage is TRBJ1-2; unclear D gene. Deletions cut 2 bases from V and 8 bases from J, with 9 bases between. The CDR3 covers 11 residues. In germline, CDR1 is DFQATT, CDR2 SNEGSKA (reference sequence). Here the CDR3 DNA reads TGCAGTGCTAGAAGGCAGTTAGGCTACACCTTC. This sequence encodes CSARRQLGYTF.

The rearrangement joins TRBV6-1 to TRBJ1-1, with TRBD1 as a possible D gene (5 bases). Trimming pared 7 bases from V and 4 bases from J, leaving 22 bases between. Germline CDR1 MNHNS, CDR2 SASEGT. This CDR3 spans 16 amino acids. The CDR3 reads CASKEWGGGGITEAFF. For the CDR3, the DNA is TGTGCCAGCAAAGAATGGGGGGGGGGAGGGATCACTGAAGCTTTCTTT.

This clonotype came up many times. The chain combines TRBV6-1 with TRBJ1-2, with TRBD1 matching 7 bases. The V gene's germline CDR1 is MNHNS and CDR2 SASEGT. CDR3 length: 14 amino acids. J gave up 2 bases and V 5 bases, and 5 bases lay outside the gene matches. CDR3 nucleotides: TGTGCCAGCAGTCGCAGGGGGGCCAACTATGGCTACACCTTC. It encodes CASSRRGANYGYTF.

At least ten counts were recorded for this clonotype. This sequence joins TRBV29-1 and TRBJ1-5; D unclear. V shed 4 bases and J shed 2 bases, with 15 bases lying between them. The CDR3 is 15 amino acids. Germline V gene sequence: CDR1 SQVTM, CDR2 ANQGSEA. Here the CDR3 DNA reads TGCAGCGTTGGGGAGACGGGTTCAGGCAATCAGCCCCAGCATTTT. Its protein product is CSVGETGSGNQPQHF.

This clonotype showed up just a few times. The CDR3 nucleotides are TGTGCCAGCAGTTGGGGGACTAGATCGGTCGGGGAGCTGTTTTTT. Translation gives CASSWGTRSVGELFF. This chain uses TRBV27 with TRBJ2-2, with TRBD2 identical over 8 bases. Germline loops: CDR1 MNHEY, CDR2 SMNVEV (reference sequence). This CDR3 is built from 15 residues. J gave up 7 bases and V 4 bases, and 8 bases lay outside the gene matches.

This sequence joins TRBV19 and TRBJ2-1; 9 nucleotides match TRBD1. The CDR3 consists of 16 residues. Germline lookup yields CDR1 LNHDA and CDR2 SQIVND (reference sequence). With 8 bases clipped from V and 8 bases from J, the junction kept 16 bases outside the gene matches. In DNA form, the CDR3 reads TGTGCCAGTGGACGCACACCGGGACAGGGAATCGATGAGCAGTTCTTC. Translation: CASGRTPGQGIDEQFF.

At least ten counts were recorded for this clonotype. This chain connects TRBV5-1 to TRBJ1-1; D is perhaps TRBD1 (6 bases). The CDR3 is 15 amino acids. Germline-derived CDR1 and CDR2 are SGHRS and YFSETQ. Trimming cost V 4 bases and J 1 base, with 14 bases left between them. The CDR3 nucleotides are TGCGCCAGCAGCCATCAGTTGGGGGCGAACACTGAAGCTTTCTTT. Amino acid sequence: CASSHQLGANTEAFF. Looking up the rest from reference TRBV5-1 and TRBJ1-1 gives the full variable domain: KAGVTQTPRYLIKTRGQQVTLSCSPISGHRSVSWYQQTPGQGLQFLFEYFSETQRNKGNFPGRFSGRQFSNSRSEMNVSTLELGDSALYLCASSHQLGANTEAFFGQGTRLTVV.

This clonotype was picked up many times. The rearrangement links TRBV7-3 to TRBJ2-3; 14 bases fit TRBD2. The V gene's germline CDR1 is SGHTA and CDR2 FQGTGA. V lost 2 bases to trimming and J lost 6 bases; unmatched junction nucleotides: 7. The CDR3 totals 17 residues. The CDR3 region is CASSLGRLAGGRDTQYF. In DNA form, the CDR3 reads TGTGCCAGCAGCTTAGGACGACTAGCGGGAGGGCGGGATACGCAGTATTTT.

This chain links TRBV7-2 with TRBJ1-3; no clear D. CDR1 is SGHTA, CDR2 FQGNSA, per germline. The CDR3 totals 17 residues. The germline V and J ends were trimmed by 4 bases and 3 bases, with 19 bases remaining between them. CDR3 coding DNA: TGTGCCAGCAGCTACCTCTCGACACGCTCCGGTGGAAACACCATATATTTT. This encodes CASSYLSTRSGGNTIYF.

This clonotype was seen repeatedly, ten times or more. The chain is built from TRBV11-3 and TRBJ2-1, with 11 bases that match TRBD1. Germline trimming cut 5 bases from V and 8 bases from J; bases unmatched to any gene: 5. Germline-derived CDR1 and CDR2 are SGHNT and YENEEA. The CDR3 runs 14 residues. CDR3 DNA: TGTGCCAGCAGCCCGGGGACAGGGGGGGATGAGCAGTTCTTC. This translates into CASSPGTGGDEQFF.

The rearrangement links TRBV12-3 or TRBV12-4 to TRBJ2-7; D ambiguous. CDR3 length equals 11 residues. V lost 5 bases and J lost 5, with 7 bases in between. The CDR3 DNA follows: TGTGCCAGCAGTAGTATAAACGAGCAGTACTTC. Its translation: CASSSINEQYF.

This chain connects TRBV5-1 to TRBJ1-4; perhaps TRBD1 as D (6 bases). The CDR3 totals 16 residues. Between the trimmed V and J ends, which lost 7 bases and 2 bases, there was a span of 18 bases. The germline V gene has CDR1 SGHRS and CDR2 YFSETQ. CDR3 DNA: TGCGCCAGCTCCCGCAGCCCGGGGGGCACTAATGAAAAACTGTTTTTT. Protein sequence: CASSRSPGGTNEKLFF.

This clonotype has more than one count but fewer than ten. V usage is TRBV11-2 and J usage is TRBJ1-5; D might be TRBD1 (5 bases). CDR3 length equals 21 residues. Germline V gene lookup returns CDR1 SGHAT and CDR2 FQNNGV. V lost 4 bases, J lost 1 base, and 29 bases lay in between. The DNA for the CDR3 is TGTGCCAGCAGCTCGGCATCGGGTCCGGGGTATGGGACTCAAAGCAATCAGCCCCAGCATTTT. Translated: CASSSASGPGYGTQSNQPQHF.